These 10 T cell receptor beta chains came from one sample sequenced in a study of blood T cell repertoires in COVID-19. The assay was immunoSEQ multiplex PCR, and TCRdb's table has in-frame clones only and misses some. The sample lists nearly 11,000 clones; 70% to 90% were seen once. Sequenced material: peripheral blood. The receptors were sampled from a middle-aged man with active COVID-19.

The chain has TRBV7-9 and TRBJ2-1, with 12 positions matching TRBD2. This CDR3 region has 14 residues. The J segment lost 3 bases and the V segment lost 11 bases, leaving 5 bases of the junction unmatched. Germline assignment: CDR1 SEHNR and CDR2 FQNEAQ (reference sequence). The CDR3 region has the DNA TGTGCCGGATGGACTAGCGGGAACTACAATGAGCAGTTCTTC. This encodes CAGWTSGNYNEQFF.

This chain connects TRBV3-1 (or the pseudogene TRBV3-2) to TRBJ2-1; 9 positions match TRBD2. Germline CDR1 LGHDT, CDR2 YNNKEL (reference sequence). CDR3 length equals 16 residues. J was trimmed by 4 bases and V by 6 bases; bases with no gene match: 10. The CDR3, as DNA: TGTGCCAGCAGTTCCGGACTAGCGTCAGATTACAATGAGCAGTTCTTC. Translated, it gives CASSSGLASDYNEQFF.

Details on this clone: Other nucleotide sequences from this sample produce the same CDR3. V and J are TRBV9 and TRBJ2-7; TRBD2 aligns across 8 bases. The CDR3 has 15 amino acids. With V trimmed by 0 bases and J by 2 bases, 4 bases remained unmatched. Germline loops: CDR1 SGDLS, CDR2 YYNGEE. The CDR3 spells CASSVVASGPYEQYF. CDR3 in DNA: TGTGCCAGCAGCGTAGTGGCTAGCGGGCCCTACGAGCAGTACTTC.

The chain uses TRBV2 and TRBJ2-1; 8 bases are a match to TRBD2. This CDR3 spans 18 amino acids. Germline loops: CDR1 SNHLY, CDR2 FYNNEI. V lost 0 bases, J lost 8 bases, and 15 bases stayed unmatched. Here the CDR3 reads CASSEALRTSFEEDEQFF. DNA of the CDR3: TGTGCCAGCAGTGAAGCGCTCAGGACTAGCTTTGAGGAGGATGAGCAGTTCTTC.

The genes are TRBV27 and TRBJ2-7, with a tentative D call TRBD2 (6 bases). The CDR3 totals 12 residues. Looked up from germline, CDR1 is MNHEY and CDR2 is SMNVEV (reference sequence). With 6 bases removed from V and 5 bases from J, the gap between germline ends came to 11 bases. The CDR3 DNA follows: TGTGCCAGCAGCCAAACGGGGGACGAGCAGTACTTC. Amino acid sequence: CASSQTGDEQYF.

This chain links TRBV5-8 with TRBJ2-4; a possible D gene is TRBD1 (6 bases). V was shortened by 0 bases and J by 5 bases, with 18 bases between the two germline ends. Germline V lookup: CDR1 SGHTS, CDR2 YDEGEE. The length of the CDR3 is 17 residues. DNA for the CDR3: TGTGCCAGCAGCTTGGTCACAGGGTGGGGCCTCGAAAACATTCAGTACTTC. The encoded protein is CASSLVTGWGLENIQYF.

The chain links TRBV9 to TRBJ2-7; 7 bases map to TRBD2. In germline, CDR1 is SGDLS, CDR2 YYNGEE. V shed 2 bases, J shed 0 bases, and the junction held 2 bases outside the gene matches. The CDR3 contains 14 residues. The CDR3 sequence is CASSVGGSSYEQYF. CDR3 DNA sequence: TGTGCCAGCAGCGTGGGAGGGAGCTCCTACGAGCAGTACTTC. The full variable domain, rest sourced from reference TRBV9 and TRBJ2-7, is DSGVTQTPKHLITATGQRVTLRCSPRSGDLSVYWYQQSLDQGLQFLIQYYNGEERAKGNILERFSAQQFPDLHSELNLSSLELGDSALYFCASSVGGSSYEQYFGPGTRLTVT.

The chain couples TRBV29-1 to TRBJ2-7; D remains ambiguous. The CDR3 is 12 amino acids. Trimming cost V 1 base and J 0 bases, with 4 bases left between them. Germline assignment: CDR1 SQVTM and CDR2 ANQGSEA. As DNA, the CDR3 is TGCAGCGTTGAAGGGAGCTCCTACGAGCAGTACTTC. The encoded protein is CSVEGSSYEQYF.

The chain joins TRBV28 to TRBJ2-7; 7 bases are shared with TRBD1. The length of the CDR3 is 16 residues. Losses at the gene ends were 4 bases for V and 4 bases for J; bases not matched to a gene: 13. Germline V gene data show CDR1 as MDHEN and CDR2 as SYDVKM. The CDR3 sequence is CASSSTGDHTSYEQYF. The CDR3, as DNA: TGTGCCAGCAGTTCCACAGGGGATCATACCTCTTACGAGCAGTACTTC.

This clone was detected a few times. The V and J genes are TRBV14 and TRBJ2-1; a weak D match, TRBD2 (6 bases). Germline V gives CDR1 SGHDN, CDR2 FVKESK. With 1 base removed from V and 0 bases from J, the gap between germline ends came to 13 bases. The length of the CDR3 is 17 residues. The CDR3 here is CASSQVWGEDSYNEQFF. Written as DNA, the CDR3 is TGTGCCAGCAGCCAAGTGTGGGGGGAGGACTCCTACAATGAGCAGTTCTTC.